This T cell receptor beta chain was captured in a study of cytomegalovirus exposure and HLA in healthy donors. The PCR used 60 Vbeta and 13 Jbeta primers. This table comes from immunoSEQ multiplex PCR, and its TCRdb copy is limited to in-frame clones, with some not included. This table has roughly 160,000 clones, about four fifths appearing once. This CDR3 is 14 amino acids long. The V segment lost 8 bases and the J segment 3 bases; nucleotides outside the gene matches: 6. CDR1 and CDR2 (germline): SGHTS, YDEGEE. A single count supports this clone. The chain has TRBV5-8 and TRBJ1-5; the match to TRBD1 covers 9 bases. The sequence came from a male donor in good health and CMV-seropositive. Sequenced sample: PBMCs. DNA for the CDR3: TGTGCCAGTAACAGGGGGCATAACAATCAGCCCCAGCATTTT. Amino acids: CASNRGHNNQPQHF.